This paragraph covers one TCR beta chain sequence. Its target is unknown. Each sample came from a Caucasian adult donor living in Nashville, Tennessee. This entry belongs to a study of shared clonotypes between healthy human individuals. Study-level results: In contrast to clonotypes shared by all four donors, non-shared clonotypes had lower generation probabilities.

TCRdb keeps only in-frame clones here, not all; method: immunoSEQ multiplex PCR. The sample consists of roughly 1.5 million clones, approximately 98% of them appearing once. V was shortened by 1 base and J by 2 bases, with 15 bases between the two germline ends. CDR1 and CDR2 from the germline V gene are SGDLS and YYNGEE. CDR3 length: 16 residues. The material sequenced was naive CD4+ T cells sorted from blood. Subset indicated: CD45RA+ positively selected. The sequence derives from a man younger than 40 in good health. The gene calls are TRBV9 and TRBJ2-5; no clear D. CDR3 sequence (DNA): TGTGCCAGCAGCGTATCTACCCCGGCCGGACAAGAGACCCAGTACTTC. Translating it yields CASSVSTPAGQETQYF.